One T cell receptor (beta chain) is described in this entry. The target antigen is unknown. This sample is drawn from a study of T-cell memory formation after mild COVID-19. Study context: TCR clusters mostly belonged to single donors. Study results and limitations: Pre-infection memory harbored some responding clones, suggesting cross-reactive memory joined. Clones that got smaller from day 15 to 85 had even CD4/CD8, while clones growing later tipped toward CD4+.

Constant-segment primers served in 5'RACE that generated TCR alpha and TCR beta cDNA libraries bearing sample barcodes and UMIs. TCRdb redid the calling of the 5' RACE reads with MiXCR, one entry per CDR3 protein. The table lists a few hundred thousand distinct CDR3 sequences, approximately 25% of them singletons. Germline loops: CDR1 SGHTA, CDR2 FQGNSA. V trimming: 5 bases; J trimming: 4 bases; junction bases outside the gene matches: 7. The CDR3 totals 16 residues. The TCR was taken from an adult woman who had mild COVID-19 (a few samples of this study predate the infection). Cell type and time point are not known. The rearrangement uses TRBV7-2 and TRBJ2-3, with 12 positions matching TRBD2. Sequencing input: PBMCs or a T cell subset sorted from them (not recorded which). CDR3 nucleotides: TGTGCCAGCAGCCACCGGACTAGCGGGATTTCAGATACGCAGTATTTT. Its protein is CASSHRTSGISDTQYF.